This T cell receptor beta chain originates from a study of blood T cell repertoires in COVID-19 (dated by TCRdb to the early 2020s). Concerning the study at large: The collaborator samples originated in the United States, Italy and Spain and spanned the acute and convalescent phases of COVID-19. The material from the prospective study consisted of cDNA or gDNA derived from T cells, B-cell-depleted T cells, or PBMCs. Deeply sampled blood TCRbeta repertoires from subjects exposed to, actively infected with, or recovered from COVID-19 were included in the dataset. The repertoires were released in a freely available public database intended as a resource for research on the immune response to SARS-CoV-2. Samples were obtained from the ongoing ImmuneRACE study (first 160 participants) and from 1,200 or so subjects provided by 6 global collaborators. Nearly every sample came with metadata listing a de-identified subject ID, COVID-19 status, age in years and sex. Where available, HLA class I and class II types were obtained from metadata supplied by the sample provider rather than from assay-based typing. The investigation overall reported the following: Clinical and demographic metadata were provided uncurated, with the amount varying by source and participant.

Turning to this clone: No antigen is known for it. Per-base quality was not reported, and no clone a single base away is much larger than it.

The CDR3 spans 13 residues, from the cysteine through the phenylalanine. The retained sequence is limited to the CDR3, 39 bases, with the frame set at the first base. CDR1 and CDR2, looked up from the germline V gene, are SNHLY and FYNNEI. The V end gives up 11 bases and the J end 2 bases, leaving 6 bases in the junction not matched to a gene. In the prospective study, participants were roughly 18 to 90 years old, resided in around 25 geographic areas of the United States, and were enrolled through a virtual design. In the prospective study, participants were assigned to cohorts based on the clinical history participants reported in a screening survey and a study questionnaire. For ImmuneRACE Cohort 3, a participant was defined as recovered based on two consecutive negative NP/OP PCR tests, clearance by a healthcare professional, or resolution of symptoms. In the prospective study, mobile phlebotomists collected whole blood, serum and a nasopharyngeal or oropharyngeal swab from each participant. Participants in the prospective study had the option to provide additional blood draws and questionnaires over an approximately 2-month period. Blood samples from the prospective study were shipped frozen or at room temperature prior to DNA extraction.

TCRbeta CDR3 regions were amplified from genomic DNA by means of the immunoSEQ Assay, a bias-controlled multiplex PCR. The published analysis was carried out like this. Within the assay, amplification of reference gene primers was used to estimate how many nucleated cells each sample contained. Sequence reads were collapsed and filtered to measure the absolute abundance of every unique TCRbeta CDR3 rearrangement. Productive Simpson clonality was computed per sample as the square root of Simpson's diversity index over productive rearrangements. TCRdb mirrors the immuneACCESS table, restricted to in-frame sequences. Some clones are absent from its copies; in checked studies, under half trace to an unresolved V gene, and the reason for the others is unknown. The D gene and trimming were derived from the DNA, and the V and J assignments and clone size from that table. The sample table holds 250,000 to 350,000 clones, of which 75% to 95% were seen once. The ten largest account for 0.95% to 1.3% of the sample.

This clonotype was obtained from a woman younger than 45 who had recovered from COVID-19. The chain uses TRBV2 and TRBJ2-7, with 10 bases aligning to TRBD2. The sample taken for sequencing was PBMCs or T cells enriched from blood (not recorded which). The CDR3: CAGYSGRPYEQYF. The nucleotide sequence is TGTGCCGGCTATAGCGGGAGGCCCTACGAGCAGTACTTC.